These 22 T cell receptor beta chains were all obtained from the same sample, sequenced in a study of shared clonotypes between healthy human individuals. Clones were sequenced by immunoSEQ multiplex PCR, and TCRdb holds only the in-frame ones, with some missing. Of 450,000 to 600,000 clones listed, about four fifths are singletons. The sequenced sample was PBMCs. These receptors all stem from a woman aged 40 to 49 in good health. Some clones in this sample may be carry-over from other donors' samples.

The chain carries TRBV5-4 and TRBJ1-2; D uncertain. V shed 3 bases and J shed 5 bases, with 8 bases lying between them. This CDR3 has 12 amino acids. CDR1 and CDR2 from the germline V gene are SGHNT and YYREEE (reference sequence). In DNA, the CDR3 is TGTGCCAGCAGCTCTGAGGAGTATGGCTACACCTTC. This gives the protein CASSSEEYGYTF.

This sequence joins TRBV5-1 and TRBJ2-3; 7 bases agree with TRBD1. Germline trimming cut 2 bases from V and 4 bases from J; bases unmatched to any gene: 7. From germline, CDR1 is SGHRS and CDR2 YFSETQ. The CDR3 runs to 15 residues. CDR3 protein: CASSLRQGQADTQYF. DNA of the CDR3: TGCGCCAGCAGCTTAAGACAGGGTCAGGCAGATACGCAGTATTTT.

This clone was observed a few times. The rearrangement links TRBV7-3 to TRBJ2-3; 10 nucleotides match TRBD1. Trimming cost V 7 bases and J 1 base; bases outside gene matches: 2. Germline V gives CDR1 SGHTA, CDR2 FQGTGA. This CDR3 region has 14 residues. The CDR3 sequence: CASKGTGGTDTQYF. The CDR3 DNA reads TGTGCCAGCAAAGGGACAGGGGGCACAGATACGCAGTATTTT.

This clone showed up just a few times. The chain has TRBV19 and TRBJ2-2; D remains unclear. Per the germline V gene, CDR1 is LNHDA and CDR2 is SQIVND (reference sequence). The V and J ends lost 3 bases and 6 bases respectively, with 8 bases between them. The CDR3 is 13 amino acids. The CDR3 DNA reads as TGTGCCAGTAGTATTACGGGCCCCGGGGAGCTGTTTTTT. Translating gives CASSITGPGELFF.

This chain joins TRBV7-9 and TRBJ2-5; possibly TRBD1 or TRBD2 for D (5 bases each). This CDR3 has 17 amino acids. CDR1 and CDR2 from the germline V gene are SEHNR and FQNEAQ (reference sequence). Trimming left V 3 bases short and J 5 bases short, with 22 bases between. The CDR3 reads CASSFSSVGAMAETQYF. DNA of the CDR3: TGTGCCAGCAGCTTTTCTTCCGTCGGGGCCATGGCGGAGACCCAGTACTTC.

The rearrangement uses TRBV18 and TRBJ2-7; 7 nucleotides align to TRBD1. The germline CDR1 and CDR2 sequences are KGHSH and LQKENI. CDR3 size: 16 residues. With V trimmed by 0 bases and J by 2 bases, 7 bases remained unmatched. The CDR3 coding sequence is TGTGCCAGCTCACCACCGAAAGGGACAGAGACCTACGAGCAGTACTTC. This translates into CASSPPKGTETYEQYF.

The genes are TRBV5-1 and TRBJ1-1, with D possibly being TRBD1 (6 bases). The V and J ends lost 4 bases and 3 bases respectively, with 22 bases between them. CDR1 and CDR2 (germline): SGHRS, YFSETQ. CDR3 size: 17 residues. Written as DNA, the CDR3 is TGCGCCAGCAGCCCCGAGGGGGGGAGCCCGCCCGACACTGAAGCTTTCTTT. As protein: CASSPEGGSPPDTEAFF.

This chain joins TRBV7-9 and TRBJ1-2, with 12 bases lining up with TRBD1. CDR3 length equals 17 residues. Germline V gives CDR1 SEHNR, CDR2 FQNEAQ (reference sequence). J gave up 3 bases and V 2 bases, and 7 bases lay outside the gene matches. CDR3 sequence: CASSLRDRGRADYGYTF. As DNA, the CDR3 is TGTGCCAGCAGCTTAAGGGACAGGGGGCGTGCGGACTATGGCTACACCTTC.

V is TRBV6-1 and J is TRBJ1-6, with TRBD1 matching over 7 bases. Germline trimming cut 3 bases from V and 11 bases from J; bases unmatched to any gene: 10. Looked up from germline, CDR1 is MNHNS and CDR2 is SASEGT. The CDR3 contains 15 residues. The CDR3 coding sequence is TGTGCCAGCAGTGACCTCCCCGACAGGGCAGCACCCCTCCACTTT. Translating gives CASSDLPDRAAPLHF.

The chain links TRBV19 to TRBJ2-5; 11 bases agree with TRBD2. The J segment lost 3 bases and the V segment lost 7 bases, leaving 7 bases of the junction unmatched. Germline V gene data show CDR1 as LNHDA and CDR2 as SQIVND (reference sequence). The CDR3 spans 15 residues. The DNA of the CDR3 is TGTGCCAGTAACCCCGAGGGACTAGCGGAAGAGACCCAGTACTTC. Amino acid sequence: CASNPEGLAEETQYF.

This clone has just a few counts. The chain links TRBV5-1 to TRBJ1-1, with D hard to call. The germline V gene has CDR1 SGHRS and CDR2 YFSETQ. The CDR3 is made up of 15 amino acids. V gave up 0 bases and J gave up 5 bases, with 14 bases separating them. CDR3 amino acids: CASSLAASRGTEAFF. CDR3 coding DNA: TGCGCCAGCAGCTTGGCCGCCAGTCGAGGGACTGAAGCTTTCTTT.

The chain employs TRBV11-2 and TRBJ2-5, with D possibly being TRBD2 (5 bases). Germline lookup yields CDR1 SGHAT and CDR2 FQNNGV. V was shortened by 3 bases and J by 4 bases, with 6 bases between the two germline ends. The CDR3 contains 12 residues. CDR3 region: CASSLGVETQYF. The CDR3, as DNA: TGTGCCAGCAGCTTGGGAGTAGAGACCCAGTACTTC.

The rearrangement links TRBV19 to TRBJ2-1; D might be TRBD1 or TRBD2, each matching 6 bases. Germline V gene sequence: CDR1 LNHDA, CDR2 SQIVND (reference sequence). The CDR3 has 17 amino acids. Trimming cost V 8 bases and J 2 bases, with 22 bases left between them. The CDR3 DNA reads TGTGCCAGTGCTAGGGGGGTAGGGGTTCAGACCTACAATGAGCAGTTCTTC. Translated, it gives CASARGVGVQTYNEQFF.

This chain joins TRBV6-6 and TRBJ2-3; 10 bases map to TRBD1. In germline, CDR1 is MNHNY, CDR2 SVGAGI (reference sequence). The CDR3 runs to 16 residues. With V trimmed by 3 bases and J by 1 base, 4 bases remained unmatched. CDR3 protein: CASSYGGTGGTDTQYF. The CDR3 nucleotides are TGTGCCAGCAGTTATGGGGGGACAGGGGGCACAGATACGCAGTATTTT.

This chain uses TRBV7-9 with TRBJ2-3, with D tentatively TRBD1 (6 bases). Germline V lookup: CDR1 SEHNR, CDR2 FQNEAQ (reference sequence). Trimming left V 7 bases short and J 0 bases short, with 11 bases between. This CDR3 is 14 amino acids long. CDR3 loop: CASTLTGSTDTQYF. The CDR3 coding sequence is TGTGCCAGCACCCTAACAGGGAGCACAGATACGCAGTATTTT.

The rearrangement links TRBV6-5 to TRBJ2-7; 14 nucleotides agree with TRBD2. CDR1 MNHEY and CDR2 SVGAGI come from the germline V gene. The CDR3 is made up of 16 amino acids. With 4 bases clipped from V and 4 bases from J, the junction kept 6 bases outside the gene matches. The CDR3 is CASSFRLAGGDYEQYF. In DNA form, the CDR3 reads TGTGCCAGCAGTTTTCGACTAGCGGGAGGGGATTACGAGCAGTACTTC.

The J gene is TRBJ2-7, the V gene TRBV28; D may be TRBD1 (5 bases). The CDR3 covers 15 residues. V was clipped by 3 bases and J by 0 bases, with 12 bases between them. CDR1 is MDHEN, CDR2 SYDVKM, per germline. CDR3 in amino acids: CASSLDTSLSYEQYF. The CDR3, as DNA: TGTGCCAGCAGTTTGGACACTTCCCTCTCCTACGAGCAGTACTTC.

This rearrangement joins TRBV9 to TRBJ2-5, with D perhaps matching TRBD1 (5 bases). CDR1 and CDR2 from the germline V gene are SGDLS and YYNGEE. The CDR3 spans 14 residues. V gave up 0 bases and J gave up 4 bases, with 10 bases separating them. The CDR3 DNA follows: TGTGCCAGCAGCGTAGTTTGGCAGGGAGAGACCCAGTACTTC. Translated: CASSVVWQGETQYF.

The gene calls are TRBV28 and TRBJ2-1, with 10 bases lining up with TRBD2. Per the germline V gene, CDR1 is MDHEN and CDR2 is SYDVKM. The V gene end was trimmed by 5 bases and the J gene end by 4 bases; junction bases not matched to a gene: 2. The CDR3 totals 14 residues. DNA of the CDR3: TGTGCCAGCAGTAAGCGGGAGGGGTACAATGAGCAGTTCTTC. Its protein is CASSKREGYNEQFF.

This sequence joins TRBV5-1 and TRBJ1-3, with no clear D. Deletions cut 0 bases from V and 0 bases from J, with 4 bases between. Germline V CDR1 and CDR2: SGHRS, YFSETQ. CDR3 length: 14 amino acids. CDR3 in amino acids: CASSLDSSGNTIYF. The CDR3 coding sequence is TGCGCCAGCAGCTTGGACAGCTCTGGAAACACCATATATTTT.

The chain employs TRBV7-3 and TRBJ2-1; 11 nucleotides agree with TRBD2. The CDR3 contains 15 residues. The V and J ends lost 1 base and 8 bases, in that order; junction bases with no gene match: 4. Per the germline V gene, CDR1 is SGHTA and CDR2 is FQGTGA. This CDR3 is CASSLSTSGSDEQFF. CDR3 sequence (DNA): TGTGCCAGCAGCTTAAGTACTAGCGGGAGCGATGAGCAGTTCTTC.

This chain uses TRBV28 with TRBJ1-5, with TRBD1 identical over 12 bases. Germline CDR1 reads MDHEN; CDR2 reads SYDVKM. Germline trimming cut 5 bases from V and 6 bases from J; bases unmatched to any gene: 5. The CDR3 length is 15 residues. The CDR3 spells CASSRGTGGIQPQHF. CDR3 nucleotides: TGTGCCAGCAGTCGCGGGACAGGGGGCATTCAGCCCCAGCATTTT.